Listed below are T cell receptor beta chains from one sample, sequenced in a study of blood T cells in healthy people across ages. A single record per CDR3 protein comes from TCRdb applying MiXCR to the 5' RACE reads. This table holds 710,000 or so distinct CDR3 sequences, about a fifth found once. Sequences were obtained from blood. These receptors were obtained from a man in his 70s in good health. Both conserved end residues are part of each CDR3. The order of the fields is CDR3 DNA, CDR3 protein, V gene, J gene, clone size, D gene. The D gene is left open where the match is weak. Clone sizes are given selectively: once, few, many, or a class where the clone is expanded.

TGTGCCAGCAGCTCGCAAACTAATGAAAAACTGTTTTTT	CASSSQTNEKLFF	TRBV7-2	TRBJ1-4	NA	NA
TGCAGTGCGATTGGACAGGGCAATCAGCCCCAGCATTTT	CSAIGQGNQPQHF	TRBV20-1	TRBJ1-5	NA	TRBD1
TGCAGCGTTGAAACAGGGGGTCCAGATACGCAGTATTTT	CSVETGGPDTQYF	TRBV29-1	TRBJ2-3	NA	TRBD1
TGCAGTGCCCTTAGCGGGATACAAGAGACCCAGTACTTC	CSALSGIQETQYF	TRBV20-1	TRBJ2-5	few	TRBD2
TGTGCCAGCAGCCCCGGGGGCAGGGGCCTTATTGGCAATGAGCAGTTCTTC	CASSPGGRGLIGNEQFF	TRBV11-1	TRBJ2-1	NA	NA
TGCAGTGCTAGATTCGGCCCAAATGAAAAACTGTTTTTT	CSARFGPNEKLFF	TRBV20-1	TRBJ1-4	few	NA
TGTGCCAGCAGTGTTACGGCTTATGGCTACACCTTC	CASSVTAYGYTF	TRBV28	TRBJ1-2	few	NA
TGTGCCAGCAGCTTAGAGTCGACTAGCAGGAATGAGCAGTTCTTC	CASSLESTSRNEQFF	TRBV7-9	TRBJ2-1	NA	TRBD2
TGCAGTGCGGATAGCGGGAGTGGTAGCTATGAGCAGTTCTTC	CSADSGSGSYEQFF	TRBV20-1	TRBJ2-1	NA	TRBD2
TGTGCCAGCAGCCGGGGGAACTACTTGAGTAATGAGCAGTTCTTC	CASSRGNYLSNEQFF	TRBV3-1	TRBJ2-1	NA	NA
TGTGCCAGCAGCTTAGAAGGACAGGCATTCGGGCAGTACTTC	CASSLEGQAFGQYF	TRBV7-9	TRBJ2-7	many	TRBD1
TGTGCCAGCAGTTACCGAGGGGGATTCTATGGCTACACCTTC	CASSYRGGFYGYTF	TRBV6-5	TRBJ1-2	NA	NA
TGCAGTGCTCATCTGTGGTTGCGGGGCATCTTCTTC	CSAHLWLRGIFF	TRBV20-1	TRBJ2-1	NA	NA
TGTGCCAGCTCACCATTATCCATATCCAGCACAGATACGCAGTATTTT	CASSPLSISSTDTQYF	TRBV18	TRBJ2-3	few	NA
TGTGCCAGCAGCAGGATCGAGACCCAGTACTTC	CASSRIETQYF	TRBV3-1	TRBJ2-5	many	NA
TGTGCCATCAGTGAGTCACCCGGGAGCACTGAAGCTTTCTTT	CAISESPGSTEAFF	TRBV10-3	TRBJ1-1	few	NA
TGTGCCAGCTCACCACCGATGTACTCTGGAAACACCATATATTTT	CASSPPMYSGNTIYF	TRBV18	TRBJ1-3	NA	NA
TGTGCCAGCAGACTCGACATCGATAATTCACCCCTCCACTTT	CASRLDIDNSPLHF	TRBV25-1	TRBJ1-6	NA	NA
TGCAGTGTCGGGGAGGCTTTGGAGACCCAGTACTTC	CSVGEALETQYF	TRBV20-1	TRBJ2-5	NA	NA
TGTGCCAGCAGTTTAGTTTACAGGAGCAACACCATATATTTT	CASSLVYRSNTIYF	TRBV12-3/TRBV12-4	TRBJ1-3	NA	NA
TGTGCCAGCAGTTACTCGTCTATGAGGAGCATTCAGTACTTC	CASSYSSMRSIQYF	TRBV6-2/TRBV6-3	TRBJ2-4	NA	NA
TGTGCCAGCAGCCACGCGGCTTTTGGGGAGACCCAGTACTTC	CASSHAAFGETQYF	TRBV3-1	TRBJ2-5	few	NA
TGTGCCAGCAGTTACCCAGGACGCGCAACTAATGAAAAACTGTTTTTT	CASSYPGRATNEKLFF	TRBV6-7	TRBJ1-4	NA	NA
TGCGCCAGCAGCTTACTCTATCCGGACCCAGGACATGGAAACACCATATATTTT	CASSLLYPDPGHGNTIYF	TRBV5-1	TRBJ1-3	NA	NA
TGTGCCAGCAGGCGTACAGGGGTCCAAGAGACCCAGTACTTC	CASRRTGVQETQYF	TRBV6-6	TRBJ2-5	few	TRBD1
TGTGCCAGCAGTTTGGCGTCTACAGGCAACACCTTC	CASSLASTGNTF	TRBV12-3/TRBV12-4	TRBJ1-2	NA	NA
TGTGCCAGCAGCTTAGCAGTAAACTACGAGCAGTACTTC	CASSLAVNYEQYF	TRBV7-6	TRBJ2-7	few	NA
TGTGCCAGCAGCGTAGGGAGGGTGAACACTGAAGCTTTCTTT	CASSVGRVNTEAFF	TRBV9	TRBJ1-1	once	NA
TGCAGCGTTGCCGTCAGGGCGGACAATGAGCAGTTCTTC	CSVAVRADNEQFF	TRBV29-1	TRBJ2-1	NA	NA
TGTGCCAGCAGCCAACTGGCAGGTTCAGGCAGAGAGACCCAGTACTTC	CASSQLAGSGRETQYF	TRBV14	TRBJ2-5	NA	NA
TGTGCCACCAGTGGTCCGGGACAGGCTTACAATGAGCAGCTCTTC	CATSGPGQAYNEQLF	TRBV24-1	TRBJ2-5	few	TRBD1
TGCAGTGCTCCGAACCTCCGGGAGACCCAGTACTTC	CSAPNLRETQYF	TRBV20-1	TRBJ2-5	few	NA
TGTGCCAGCAGTTTGGTCGGGGTAGGGCAGCCCCAGCATTTT	CASSLVGVGQPQHF	TRBV12-3/TRBV12-4	TRBJ1-5	few	NA